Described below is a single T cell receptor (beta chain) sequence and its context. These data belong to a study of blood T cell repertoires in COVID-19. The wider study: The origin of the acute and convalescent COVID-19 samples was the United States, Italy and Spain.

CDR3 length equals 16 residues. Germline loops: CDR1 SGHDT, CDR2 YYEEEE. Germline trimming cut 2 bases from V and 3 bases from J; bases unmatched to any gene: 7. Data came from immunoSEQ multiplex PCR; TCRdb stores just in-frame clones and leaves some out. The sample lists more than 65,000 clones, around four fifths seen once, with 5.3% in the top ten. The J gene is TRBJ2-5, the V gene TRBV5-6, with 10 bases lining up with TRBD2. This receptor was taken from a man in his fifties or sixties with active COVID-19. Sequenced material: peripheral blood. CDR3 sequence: CASSFRAGGIKETQYF. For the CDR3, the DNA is TGTGCCAGCAGCTTTCGAGCGGGGGGGATAAAAGAGACCCAGTACTTC.